A selection of T cell receptor beta chains follows, all from one sample in a study of blood T cell repertoires in COVID-19. TCRdb's table, derived via immunoSEQ multiplex PCR, lists solely in-frame clones and lacks some. The data show about 150,000 clones, 80% to 90% seen once. The sample comprised peripheral blood. These receptors all stem from an elderly woman with COVID-19, enrolled during active disease. The CDR3 runs from the conserved cysteine through the conserved F or W. Fields, in order: D gene, clone size, J gene, V gene, CDR3 DNA, CDR3 protein. D genes are given only for firm matches. Some rows have no size entry. The others give once, few or many, or a class for an expanded clone.

-	-	TRBJ2-3	TRBV4-3	TGCGCCAGCAGCCAAGCCGGTAGCGGCAGTTACACAGATACGCAGTATTTT	CASSQAGSGSYTDTQYF
-	-	TRBJ2-7	TRBV27	TGTGCCAGCACCTCGGGCGAGCAGTACTTC	CASTSGEQYF
TRBD2	-	TRBJ2-2	TRBV18	TGTGCCAGCTCACCCCTAGCGGGGGGCTACACCGGGGAGCTGTTTTTT	CASSPLAGGYTGELFF
-	once	TRBJ1-3	TRBV18	TGTGCCAGCTCACCGGGGGGATCTGGAAACACCATATATTTT	CASSPGGSGNTIYF
-	-	TRBJ2-7	TRBV21-1	TGTGCCAGCAGCAAAGAGGCAGCGCGGAACGAGCAGTACTTC	CASSKEAARNEQYF
TRBD2	-	TRBJ2-3	TRBV18	TGTGCCAGCTCACCACGTCTAGCGGGAGGGCTAAGCACAGATACGCAGTATTTT	CASSPRLAGGLSTDTQYF
-	-	TRBJ2-2	TRBV24-1	TGTGCCACCGCACAGGGATCGAACACCGGGGAGCTGTTTTTT	CATAQGSNTGELFF
TRBD1	few	TRBJ1-5	TRBV24-1	TGTGCCACAGCTGGGACAGGGGATTATAGCAATCAGCCCCAGCATTTT	CATAGTGDYSNQPQHF
-	few	TRBJ2-1	TRBV25-1	TGTGCCAGCAGTGAATCGAAGAGAGGGACCTACAATGAGCAGTTCTTC	CASSESKRGTYNEQFF
TRBD1	-	TRBJ1-2	TRBV7-8	TGTGCCAGCAGCGTCAACAGGGGGCGCGACTATGGCTACACCTTC	CASSVNRGRDYGYTF
TRBD1	once	TRBJ1-1	TRBV4-3	TGCGCCAGCAGCCAAGAACAGGGGCGGAACACTGAAGCTTTCTTT	CASSQEQGRNTEAFF
TRBD1	-	TRBJ2-5	TRBV7-2	TGTGCCAGCAGCCGGGGACAGGCCATTACAGGGGCCCAGTACTTC	CASSRGQAITGAQYF